The T cell receptor (beta chain) described here comes from a study of blood T cell repertoires in COVID-19. CDR3 length: 17 amino acids. V was shortened by 3 bases and J by 2 bases, with 18 bases between the two germline ends. Per the germline V gene, CDR1 is SGHTA and CDR2 is FQGNSA. Measured with immunoSEQ multiplex PCR; TCRdb has only the in-frame clones, and not every one. The sample has about 480,000 clones, 88% seen once. The material sequenced was PBMCs or T cells enriched from blood (not recorded which). The rearrangement joins TRBV7-2 to TRBJ2-3, with D unclear. The clonotype comes from a woman in her 40s who had recovered from COVID-19. CDR3: CASSFVPLGANTDTQYF. CDR3 in DNA: TGTGCCAGCAGCTTCGTGCCACTTGGAGCCAACACAGATACGCAGTATTTT.